These T cell receptor beta chains were read from a single sample in a study of CD8+CD57+ T cells in acquired aplastic anemia. One entry per CDR3 protein results from TCRdb running MiXCR on the reads. In the table there are 350,000 to 450,000 distinct CDR3 sequences, around 72% of which are singletons. Sequenced material: sorted CD4+, CD8+, or CD8+CD57+ T cells (not recorded which) from PBMCs. The receptor source for this set is a human donor in good health, serving as a control. Each CDR3 is given with its conserved first and last residue. A D gene is named only where the DNA matches it firmly. The listing skips clone size in some rows; elsewhere it reads once, few, many or a size class.

v_call	d_call	j_call	clone_size	cdr3_nt	cdr3_aa
TRBV20-1	NA	TRBJ1-2	NA	TGCAGTGCTAGAGCAACCGGGAGGAGTGGCTACACCTTC	CSARATGRSGYTF
TRBV24-1	NA	TRBJ2-7	NA	TGTGCTACACATCACCACACAGACAAGCAGTACTTC	CATHHHTDKQYF
TRBV20-1	TRBD1	TRBJ1-2	NA	TGCAGTGCGTCCGGGACAGGGGCGAAACAATACTATGGCTACACCTTC	CSASGTGAKQYYGYTF
TRBV2	NA	TRBJ2-6	NA	TGTGCCAGCAGTGGGCGGGCGGGTGGGGCCAACGTCCTGACTTTC	CASSGRAGGANVLTF
TRBV7-6	NA	TRBJ2-3	few	TGTGCCAGCCAGGGGTCCCCAGATACGCAGTATTTT	CASQGSPDTQYF
TRBV7-9	NA	TRBJ2-3	many	TGTGCCAGCAGCTTAGGATTAGGAGATACGCAGTATTTT	CASSLGLGDTQYF
TRBV7-2	TRBD1	TRBJ1-1	NA	TGTGCCAGCAGCTTACGACAGGGTTCTGAAGCTTTCTTT	CASSLRQGSEAFF
TRBV6-5	NA	TRBJ1-2	once	TGTGCCAGCAGGTTAAGGGGGACAAGTGCCGGCTACACCTTC	CASRLRGTSAGYTF
TRBV7-2	NA	TRBJ1-5	NA	TGTGCCAGCAGCTTAACGGGGGCGAGCACCGGGGACCAGCATTTT	CASSLTGASTGDQHF
TRBV7-2	NA	TRBJ1-1	NA	TGTGCCAGCAGCTTAGATCAGACAGACTGGGGGGATACGTTT	CASSLDQTDWGDTF
TRBV2	TRBD1	TRBJ1-1	NA	TGTGCCAGCAGCTACACGACAGGGGGCCACGCTGAAGCTTTCTTT	CASSYTTGGHAEAFF
TRBV28	NA	TRBJ2-5	NA	TGTGCCAGCATCTCAGCCGGGGGTTTTGGAGAGACCCAGTACTTC	CASISAGGFGETQYF
TRBV20-1	NA	TRBJ2-7	many	TGCAGTGCTAGGCCAGGGAATCGCTACGAGCAGTACTTC	CSARPGNRYEQYF
TRBV20-1	NA	TRBJ1-2	NA	TGCAGTGCTCGTCTCTCCGAGGCCAACGGCTACACCTTC	CSARLSEANGYTF
TRBV7-2	NA	TRBJ2-2	many	TGTGCCAGCAGGCCACGTCAGGGGCAGGTCACCGGGGAGCTGTTTTTT	CASRPRQGQVTGELFF
TRBV2	TRBD1	TRBJ1-2	NA	TGTGCCAGCAGCTGGGAGGGGGCGAGGGGCTACACCTTC	CASSWEGARGYTF
TRBV12-3/TRBV12-4	TRBD1	TRBJ2-3	NA	TGTGCCATCACAGGGGGGCTCACAGATACGCAGTATTTT	CAITGGLTDTQYF
TRBV2	TRBD1	TRBJ2-7	many	TGTGCCAGCAGGAAACAGGGGGCCTACGAGCAGTACTTC	CASRKQGAYEQYF
TRBV12-3/TRBV12-4	NA	TRBJ2-2	many	TGTGCCAGCAGTTACAGGACACCTTCGGGCACCGGGGAGCTGTTTTTT	CASSYRTPSGTGELFF
TRBV7-2	TRBD2	TRBJ2-5	NA	TGTGCCAGCACCAGACTAGCGCCGTACGAGCACCACTACTTC	CASTRLAPYEHHYF
TRBV11-3	TRBD2	TRBJ2-1	few	TGTGCCAGCAGCCAACTAGCGGGGGGTACAATAGAGCAGTTCTTC	CASSQLAGGTIEQFF
TRBV7-2	NA	TRBJ1-5	many	TGTGCCAGCAGCACGGGGGTGGGCAGATATCAGCCCCAGCATTTT	CASSTGVGRYQPQHF
TRBV6-5	NA	TRBJ2-5	many	TGTGCCAGCAGAATCGGGTCGAGGGAGACCCAGTACTTC	CASRIGSRETQYF
TRBV7-3	NA	TRBJ2-7	NA	TGTGCCAGCAGTAAAAGGACCGAGAGCCAGTACTTC	CASSKRTESQYF
TRBV9	NA	TRBJ2-3	NA	TGTGCCAGCAGCGCATCCGGTCAGAGAAACACTGAAGATTTC	CASSASGQRNTEDF
TRBV5-4	NA	TRBJ1-2	NA	TGTGCCAGCAGCTCCAAGGGCCAGCCTACTAACTATGGCTACACCTTC	CASSSKGQPTNYGYTF
TRBV5-1	NA	TRBJ2-3	NA	TGTGCCAGCAGGTCCAGCGCAGTAGAGTATACGCAGTATTTT	CASRSSAVEYTQYF
TRBV5-4	TRBD2	TRBJ2-3	few	TGTGCCAGCAGCCAACCTAGCGGGGGGGCCGGTACAGATACGCAGTATTTT	CASSQPSGGAGTDTQYF
TRBV7-2	NA	TRBJ2-7	NA	TGTGCCAGCAGCCCTACAGGGTACGAGCAGTACCAGGGGTTC	CASSPTGYEQYQGF
TRBV10-3	TRBD2	TRBJ2-3	NA	TGTGCCTGCCTAGCGGGGGGCCCGATTCTCCGCTTT	CACLAGGPILRF
TRBV7-2	NA	TRBJ2-2	once	TGTGCCAGCAGCCCGGACGAGCGGACGAACACCGGGGCGCTGTTTTTT	CASSPDERTNTGALFF
TRBV20-1	NA	TRBJ2-1	NA	TGCAGTGCTAGAGCTGGGCGGTATAGCAATCAGCAGTTCTTC	CSARAGRYSNQQFF
TRBV6-6	NA	TRBJ1-5	NA	TGTGCCAGCCGGGGGCAGGCGGAGGGTCAGCCCCAGCATTTT	CASRGQAEGQPQHF
TRBV7-2	TRBD2	TRBJ2-3	NA	TGTGCCAGCGCCTGGGGGGGAGGCGATACGCAGTATTTT	CASAWGGGDTQYF
TRBV25-1	TRBD2	TRBJ2-7	many	TGTGCCAGCAGTGTCACTAGCGGGGATTACGAGCAGTACTTC	CASSVTSGDYEQYF
TRBV7-8	NA	TRBJ2-5	NA	TGTGCCAGCAGCTCGCGGGTGGAGACCCAGTACTTC	CASSSRVETQYF
TRBV12-3/TRBV12-4	NA	TRBJ1-4	NA	TGTGCCAACCAAAAAGAGTTGCAGGATAATGAAAAACTGTTTTTT	CANQKELQDNEKLFF
TRBV5-1	NA	TRBJ1-1	NA	TGTGCCAGCAGCTGGCAGGCGGTTATAGTCACTGAAGCTTTCTTT	CASSWQAVIVTEAFF
TRBV7-2	NA	TRBJ1-1	NA	TGTGCCAGCAGCCCGGGAAGTGGCGCTAAAGATTTCTTT	CASSPGSGAKDFF
TRBV5-1	TRBD1	TRBJ2-7	NA	TGCGCCAGCAGCTCGCGACAGGGCACGACGGCCGAGCAGTACTTC	CASSSRQGTTAEQYF
TRBV7-9	NA	TRBJ2-3	NA	TGTGCCAGCAGCTCAGGGGACGGTACGCAGTATTTT	CASSSGDGTQYF
TRBV5-1	NA	TRBJ2-5	NA	TGCGCCAGCAGCTTGGATCAGGGACCCTACTTC	CASSLDQGPYF
TRBV7-2	NA	TRBJ1-1	NA	TGTGCCAGCAGCCCTCGAAGGACCGGGAACATTAAAGCTTTCTTT	CASSPRRTGNIKAFF